These 17 T cell receptor beta chains were all obtained from the same sample, sequenced in a study of blood T cell repertoires in COVID-19. The data were produced by immunoSEQ multiplex PCR, yet TCRdb's version contains in-frame clones alone and is incomplete. The data hold 250,000 or so clones, with approximately 90% observed a single time. The sample comprised PBMCs or T cells enriched from blood (not recorded which). All receptors come from a man aged 35-49 years who had recovered from COVID-19.

This chain joins TRBV27 and TRBJ1-5, with 8 bases fitting TRBD1. After removal of 3 bases from V and 6 bases from J, the junction contained 7 bases not matched to a gene. Per germline, CDR1 MNHEY and CDR2 SMNVEV (reference sequence). CDR3 length equals 15 residues. The chain's CDR3 is CASSFGQGVGQPQHF. In DNA, the CDR3 is TGTGCCAGCAGTTTCGGACAGGGAGTAGGTCAGCCCCAGCATTTT.

J is TRBJ1-2 and V is TRBV4-2; 8 positions match TRBD1. CDR1 is LGHNA, CDR2 YNFKEQ, per germline. V trimming: 4 bases; J trimming: 6 bases; junction bases outside the gene matches: 1. This CDR3 has 12 amino acids. In nucleotides, the CDR3 is TGTGCCAGCAGCCCGGGACAGGATGGCTACACCTTC. Its protein is CASSPGQDGYTF.

The chain links TRBV9 to TRBJ2-1; a weak D match, TRBD2 (7 bases). V lost 0 bases and J lost 0, with 13 bases in between. This CDR3 is built from 17 residues. Per germline, CDR1 SGDLS and CDR2 YYNGEE. DNA for the CDR3: TGTGCCAGCAGCGTAGGAGGGGGGGCTACCTCCTACAATGAGCAGTTCTTC. Residues: CASSVGGGATSYNEQFF.

This clone has more than one count but fewer than ten. CDR3 region: CASSLWGREQFF. The CDR3, as DNA: TGTGCCAGCAGCTTATGGGGCCGTGAGCAGTTCTTC. This chain links TRBV7-9 with TRBJ2-1, with a weak D call TRBD1 (5 bases). The CDR3 sequence is 12 residues long. Germline V gene lookup returns CDR1 SEHNR and CDR2 FQNEAQ (reference sequence). V shed 2 bases and J shed 9 bases, with 8 bases lying between them.

The chain recombines TRBV21-1 with TRBJ2-3; TRBD1 is taken as the D call from the table, unchecked against the DNA. TRBV21-1 is marked as a pseudogene. There are 15 residues in the CDR3. The CDR3 loop reads CASSKAHRTTDTQYF. CDR3 sequence (DNA): TGTGCCAGCAGCAAAGCTCACAGGACCACAGATACGCAGTATTTT.

The rearrangement joins TRBV6-1 to TRBJ2-7, with a possible D match to TRBD1 (5 bases). The germline CDR1 and CDR2 sequences are MNHNS and SASEGT. V lost 0 bases and J lost 0, with 12 bases in between. This CDR3 is built from 16 residues. The CDR3 loop reads CASSEAGASNSYEQYF. DNA of the CDR3: TGTGCCAGCAGTGAAGCTGGGGCAAGTAACTCCTACGAGCAGTACTTC.

This chain connects TRBV7-2 to TRBJ1-2; D is possibly TRBD1 (5 bases). Trimming left V 5 bases short and J 6 bases short, with 13 bases between. Germline-derived CDR1 and CDR2 are SGHTA and FQGNSA. This CDR3 comprises 13 residues. As DNA, the CDR3 is TGTGCCAGCAGCGCCAACAAGGGGAATGGCTACACCTTC. It translates to CASSANKGNGYTF.

The gene calls are TRBV7-7 and TRBJ2-5, with TRBD2 matching over 9 bases. V was pared by 1 base and J by 4 bases, with 4 bases of the junction left unmatched. CDR1 is SSHAT, CDR2 FNYEAQ, per germline (reference sequence). This CDR3 has 15 residues. The CDR3 loop is CASSLGTSETETQYF. The CDR3 DNA reads as TGTGCCAGCAGCTTAGGGACTAGCGAAACAGAGACCCAGTACTTC. The full variable domain, completed using reference TRBV7-7 and TRBJ2-5, is GAGVSQSPRYKVTKRGQDVTLRCDPISSHATLYWYQQALGQGPEFLTYFNYEAQPDKSGLPSDRFSAERPEGSISTLTIQRTEQRDSAMYRCASSLGTSETETQYFGPGTRLLVL.

CDR3 region: CASSSTGGTEAFF. The CDR3 DNA is TGTGCCAGCAGCTCAACAGGGGGCACTGAAGCTTTCTTT. The chain is built from TRBV2 and TRBJ1-1, with 8 positions matching TRBD1. The CDR3 spans 13 residues. V lost 6 bases to trimming and J lost 4 bases; unmatched junction nucleotides: 4. The germline V gene encodes CDR1 SNHLY and CDR2 FYNNEI.

This clone was counted many times. The chain joins TRBV19 to TRBJ1-2, with D uncertain. This CDR3 is 13 amino acids long. The germline V gene encodes CDR1 LNHDA and CDR2 SQIVND (reference sequence). The V and J ends lost 5 bases and 6 bases respectively, with 13 bases between them. The CDR3 region is CASSRIPGDGYTF. The DNA for the CDR3 is TGTGCCAGTAGTCGGATACCAGGTGATGGCTACACCTTC.

The rearrangement uses TRBV9 and TRBJ1-2; D ambiguous. V lost 0 bases to trimming and J lost 4 bases, with 16 bases between them. The CDR3 sequence is 16 residues long. Germline lookup yields CDR1 SGDLS and CDR2 YYNGEE. Here the CDR3 reads CASSVGAGLPTYGYTF. CDR3 in DNA: TGTGCCAGCAGCGTAGGGGCGGGATTACCCACCTATGGCTACACCTTC.

This clone was seen more than once but under ten times. The chain combines TRBV9 with TRBJ2-1; 10 bases align to TRBD2. The CDR3 covers 16 residues. Germline loops: CDR1 SGDLS, CDR2 YYNGEE. V lost 0 bases to trimming and J lost 7 bases; unmatched junction nucleotides: 7. CDR3 in DNA: TGTGCCAGCAGCGTAGATACTAGCGGGATCGGGAATGAGCAGTTCTTC. It encodes CASSVDTSGIGNEQFF.

DNA for the CDR3: TGTGCCAGCAACGATAAGCGGGGACAGGGGGCCGATGGCTACACCTTC. Translation: CASNDKRGQGADGYTF. The chain combines TRBV7-2 with TRBJ1-2, with TRBD1 identical over 12 bases. Unmatched junction bases numbered 12, after V lost 7 bases and J lost 6 bases. The CDR3 has 16 amino acids. Germline loops: CDR1 SGHTA, CDR2 FQGNSA.

J is TRBJ2-3 and V is TRBV12-5, with 7 bases aligning to TRBD2. This CDR3 is built from 15 residues. CDR1 LGHNT and CDR2 FRNRAP come from the germline V gene. V was clipped by 1 base and J by 3 bases; unmatched bases: 4. The CDR3 DNA sequence: TGTGCTAGTGGTTTGGCCATGGGGGGGACAGATACGCAGTATTTT. This encodes CASGLAMGGTDTQYF.

The rearrangement uses TRBV7-6 and TRBJ2-3, with 10 bases lining up with TRBD2. Germline V gives CDR1 SGHVS, CDR2 FNYEAQ. CDR3 size: 15 residues. The V segment lost 5 bases and the J segment 7 bases; nucleotides outside the gene matches: 9. For the CDR3, the DNA is TGTGCCAGCAGCAAAAGCGGGGGGGTTCGCCATACGCAGTATTTT. This codes for CASSKSGGVRHTQYF. The complete variable domain, with remaining parts taken from reference TRBV7-6 and TRBJ2-3, reads GAGVSQSPRYKVTKRGQDVALRCDPISGHVSLYWYRQALGQGPEFLTYFNYEAQQDKSGLPNDRFSAERPEGSISTLTIQRTEQRDSAMYRCASSKSGGVRHTQYFGPGTRLTVL.

This chain connects TRBV18 to TRBJ1-4; possibly TRBD1 for D (5 bases). This CDR3 region has 18 residues. Germline-derived CDR1 and CDR2 are KGHSH and LQKENI. The V and J ends lost 0 bases and 0 bases respectively, with 14 bases between them. CDR3 amino acids: CASSPPGPKIATNEKLFF. DNA for the CDR3: TGTGCCAGCTCACCACCGGGGCCCAAGATTGCAACTAATGAAAAACTGTTTTTT. Supplemented by reference TRBV18 and TRBJ1-4, the full variable domain reads NAGVMQNPRHLVRRRGQEARLRCSPMKGHSHVYWYRQLPEEGLKFMVYLQKENIIDESGMPKERFSAEFPKEGPSILRIQQVVRGDSAAYFCASSPPGPKIATNEKLFFGSGTQLSVL.

V gene TRBV27 combines with J gene TRBJ2-3, with 7 bases identical to TRBD1. V lost 5 bases and J lost 2; bases outside the gene matches: 10. In germline, CDR1 is MNHEY, CDR2 SMNVEV (reference sequence). The CDR3 consists of 16 residues. CDR3 amino acids: CASSPIGTADTDTQYF. DNA of the CDR3: TGTGCCAGCAGTCCAATCGGGACAGCGGACACAGATACGCAGTATTTT.